This T cell receptor beta chain stems from a study of T cell repertoires in cytomegalovirus infection. At the level of the study: Indications of both CMV infection and matching HLA type were provided by public TCR beta signatures. General study points: Individuals carrying CMV plus the relevant HLA were identified by cumulative frequency of public TCR beta families. The ex vivo response was dominated by HLA-C-restricted CMV-specific TCR beta clonotypes.

In its sample, this clonotype was seen many times. What it recognizes is unknown. TCRdb passed the reads through MiXCR, listing each CDR3 protein once. The sample includes about 530,000 distinct CDR3 sequences, around 27% of them seen just once. Germline CDR1 and CDR2: MDHEN and SYDVKM. The CDR3 sequence is 14 residues long. V was trimmed by 5 bases and J by 7 bases, leaving 17 bases between them. This sequence originates from a human donor in good health (CMV status not recorded). Some clones in this sample may be carry-over from other donors' samples. This chain connects TRBV28 to TRBJ1-2; possible D gene TRBD1, 5 bases. The sequencing sample was made of PBMCs. CDR3 loop: CASSAPLGVVGYTF. The CDR3 DNA follows: TGTGCCAGCAGTGCCCCGTTAGGGGTGGTTGGCTACACCTTC.